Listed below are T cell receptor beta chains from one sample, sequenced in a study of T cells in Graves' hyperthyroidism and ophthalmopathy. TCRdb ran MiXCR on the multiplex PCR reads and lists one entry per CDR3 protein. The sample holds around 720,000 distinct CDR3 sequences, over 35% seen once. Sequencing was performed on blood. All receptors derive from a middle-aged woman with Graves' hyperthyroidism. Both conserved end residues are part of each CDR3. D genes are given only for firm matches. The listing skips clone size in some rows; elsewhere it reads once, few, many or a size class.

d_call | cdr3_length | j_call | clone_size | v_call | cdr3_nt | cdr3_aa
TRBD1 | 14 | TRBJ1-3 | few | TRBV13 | TGTGCCAGCAGCTTAGAGGCCAGGGGGAACACCATATATTTT | CASSLEARGNTIYF
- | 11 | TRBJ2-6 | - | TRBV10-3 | TGTGCCACCGCTAAGGCCAACGTCCTGACTTTC | CATAKANVLTF
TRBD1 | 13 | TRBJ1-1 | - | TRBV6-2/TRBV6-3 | TGTGCCAGCAGTTGGGGGACAGCCACTGAAGCTTTCTTT | CASSWGTATEAFF
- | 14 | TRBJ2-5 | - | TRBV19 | TGTGCCAGTACCGATCGGGGGGCAGGGGAGACCCAGTACTTC | CASTDRGAGETQYF
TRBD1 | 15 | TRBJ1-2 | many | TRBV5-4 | TGTGCCAGCAGCCGAACGACAGGGCTTAACTATGGCTACACCTTC | CASSRTTGLNYGYTF
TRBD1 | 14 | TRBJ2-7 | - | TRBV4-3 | TGCGCCAGCAGCAAACAGACAGGGAACTACGAGCAGTACTTC | CASSKQTGNYEQYF
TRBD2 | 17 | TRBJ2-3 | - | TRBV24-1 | TGTGCCACCAGTGCCGCCGGACTAGCGACAGCCACAGATACGCAGTATTTT | CATSAAGLATATDTQYF
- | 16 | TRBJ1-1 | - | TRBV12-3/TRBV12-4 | TGTGCCAGCAGTTTAAGGCGGATTTCGAACAGGACTGAAGCTTTCTTT | CASSLRRISNRTEAFF
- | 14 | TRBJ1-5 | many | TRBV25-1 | TGTGCCAGCAGTGATTATGGCTCCAATCAGCCCCAGCATTTT | CASSDYGSNQPQHF
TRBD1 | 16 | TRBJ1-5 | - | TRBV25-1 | TGTGCCAGCAGTTCTTGGACAGGGGCTAGCAATCAGCCCCAGCATTTT | CASSSWTGASNQPQHF
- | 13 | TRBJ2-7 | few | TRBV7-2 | TGTGCCAGTAGTATTACGGGGTCCTACGAGCAGTACTTC | CASSITGSYEQYF
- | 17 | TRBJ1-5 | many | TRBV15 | TGTGCCACCAGCAAGTTTCAGGCCTCCGACTATGACCAGCCCCAGCATTTT | CATSKFQASDYDQPQHF
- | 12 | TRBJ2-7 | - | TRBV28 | TGTGCCAGCCAAACGAGCACCTACGAGCAGTACTTC | CASQTSTYEQYF
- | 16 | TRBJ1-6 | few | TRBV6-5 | TGTGCCAGCAGTTACTCGTCGACAGCCTTTGGTTCACCCCTCCACTTT | CASSYSSTAFGSPLHF
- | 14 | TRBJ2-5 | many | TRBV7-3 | TGTGCCAGCAGCCAGAACCTCGTGGACAAGACCCAGTACTTC | CASSQNLVDKTQYF
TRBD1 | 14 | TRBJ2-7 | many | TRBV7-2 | TGTGCCAGCAGTATAACAGGGGGAGGTGGCGAGCAGTACTTC | CASSITGGGGEQYF
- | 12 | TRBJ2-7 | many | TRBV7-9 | TGTGCCAGCAGCTCCTCCGGGCAGGAGCAGTACTTC | CASSSSGQEQYF
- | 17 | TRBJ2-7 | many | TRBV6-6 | TGTGCCAGCAGTTACTCGAGTCTCGCAGGGGATCCAAGCGAGCAGTACTTC | CASSYSSLAGDPSEQYF
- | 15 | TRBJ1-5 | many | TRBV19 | TGTGCCAGTAGTACCGTCAGGGGTGGCAATCAGCCCCAGCATTTT | CASSTVRGGNQPQHF
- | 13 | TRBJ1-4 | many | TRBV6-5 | TGTGCCAGCAGTAATGGACCGGTTGAAAAACTGTTTTTT | CASSNGPVEKLFF
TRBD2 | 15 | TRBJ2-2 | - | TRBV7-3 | TGTGCCAGCAGCTTAGCCTCGGGGGGGCCCGGGGAGCTGTTTTTT | CASSLASGGPGELFF
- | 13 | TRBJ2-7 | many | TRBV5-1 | TGCGCCAGCAGCTGGACGTCCTACTACGAGCAGTACTTC | CASSWTSYYEQYF
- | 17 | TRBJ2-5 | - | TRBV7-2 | TGTGCCAGCAGCTTCGGGGCAGGGAGCCCCAATCACGAGACCCAGTACTTC | CASSFGAGSPNHETQYF
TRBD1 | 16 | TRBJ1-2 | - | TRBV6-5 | TGTGCCAGCAGTTACTCGATTAACAGGGGTTTCTATGGCTACACCTTC | CASSYSINRGFYGYTF
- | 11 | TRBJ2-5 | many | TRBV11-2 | TGTGCCAGCAGCTTTCAGGGGACCCAGTACTTC | CASSFQGTQYF
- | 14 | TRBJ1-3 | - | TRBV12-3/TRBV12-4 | TGTGCCAGCAGTTTACCGGAATCTGGAAACACCATATATTTT | CASSLPESGNTIYF
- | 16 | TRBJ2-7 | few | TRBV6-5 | TGTGCCAGCAGTTACACGCCGGGTCAAAGCTCCTACGAGCAGTACTTC | CASSYTPGQSSYEQYF
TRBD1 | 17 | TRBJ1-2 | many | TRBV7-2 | TGTGCCAGCAGCTTAGGGAGACAGGGGAGGGCGGACTATGGCTACACCTTC | CASSLGRQGRADYGYTF
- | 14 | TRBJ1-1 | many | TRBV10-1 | TGCGCCAGCAGTGACCACAGGTTCGGCACTGAAGCTTTCTTT | CASSDHRFGTEAFF
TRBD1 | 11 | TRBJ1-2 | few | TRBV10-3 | TGTGCCATCGGGACAGGCTATGGCTACACCTTC | CAIGTGYGYTF
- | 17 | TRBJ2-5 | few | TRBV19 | TGTGCCAGTAGTATTAGAGGTCCTACTGGGGTCCAAGAGACCCAGTACTTC | CASSIRGPTGVQETQYF
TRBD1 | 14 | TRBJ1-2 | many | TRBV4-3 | TGCGCCAGCAGCCATGGACAGGGAAGCTATGGCTACACCTTC | CASSHGQGSYGYTF
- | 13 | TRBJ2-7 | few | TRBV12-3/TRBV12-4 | TGTGCCAGCAGCATGGGGACCGTCTACGAGCAGTACTTC | CASSMGTVYEQYF
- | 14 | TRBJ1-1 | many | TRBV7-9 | TGTGCCAGCAGCTTTTTGTTATCTCAGTTCAGAGCTTTCTTT | CASSFLLSQFRAFF
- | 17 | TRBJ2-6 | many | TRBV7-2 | TGTGCCAGCAGCTTAAGGTCAGCAAGCTCTGGGGCCAACGTCCTGACTTTC | CASSLRSASSGANVLTF
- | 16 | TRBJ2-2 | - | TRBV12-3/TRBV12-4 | TGTGCCAGCAGTTACTCGAGTAGTCCGGGGGCCGGGGAGCTGTTTTTT | CASSYSSSPGAGELFF
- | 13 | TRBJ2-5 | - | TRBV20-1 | TGCAGTGCCCAAGATTTGACCCCGGAGACCCAGTACTTC | CSAQDLTPETQYF
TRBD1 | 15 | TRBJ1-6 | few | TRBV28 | TGTGCCAGCAGCCGGGACAGGCCAAATAATTCACCCCTCCACTTT | CASSRDRPNNSPLHF
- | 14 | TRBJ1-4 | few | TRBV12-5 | TGTGCTAGTGGTTTGGCACGCGTTAGTGAAAAACTGTTTTTT | CASGLARVSEKLFF
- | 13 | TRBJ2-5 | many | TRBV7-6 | TGTGCCAGCAGCCCGGGGTGGGGAGAGACCCAGTACTTC | CASSPGWGETQYF
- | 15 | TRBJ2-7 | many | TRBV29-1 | TGCAGCGTTGAAGAAGGCGCAGGGAAAACCTACGAGCAGTACTTC | CSVEEGAGKTYEQYF
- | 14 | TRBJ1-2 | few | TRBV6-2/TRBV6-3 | TGTGCCAGCAGTGAAGCGGGGGGGCTGGGTGGCTACACCTTC | CASSEAGGLGGYTF
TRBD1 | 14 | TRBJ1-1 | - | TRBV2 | TGTGCCAGCAGTGAAGTACGGACAGGGGGAGAAGCTTTCTTT | CASSEVRTGGEAFF
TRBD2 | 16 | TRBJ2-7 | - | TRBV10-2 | TGTGCCAGCAGCCAAGAGTTAGCGGGAGGGCCAGCCGAGCAGTACTTC | CASSQELAGGPAEQYF
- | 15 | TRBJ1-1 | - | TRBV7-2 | TGTGCCAGCAGCTTGGGGAGACAGTTGAACACTGAAGCTTTCTTT | CASSLGRQLNTEAFF
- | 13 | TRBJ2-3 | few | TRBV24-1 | TGTGCCACCAGGGGGGCCGGGTGGGATACGCAGTATTTT | CATRGAGWDTQYF
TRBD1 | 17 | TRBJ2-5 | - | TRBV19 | TGTGCCAGTAGTTTCGGACAGGGGGCGACTCTACAAGAGACCCAGTACTTC | CASSFGQGATLQETQYF
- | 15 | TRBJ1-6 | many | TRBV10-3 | TGTGCCATCAGTGGCCTCGCGACGAAGGGTTCACCCCTCCACTTT | CAISGLATKGSPLHF
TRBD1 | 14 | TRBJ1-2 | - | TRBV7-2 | TGTGCCAGCAGCTCAAACCAGGGGGGAAATGGCTACACCTTC | CASSSNQGGNGYTF
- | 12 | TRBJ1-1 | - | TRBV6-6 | TGTGCCATAACGGACCCCGGAATACGAGCTTTCTTT | CAITDPGIRAFF
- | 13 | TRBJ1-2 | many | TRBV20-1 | TGCAGTGCTAGACCGGGACCACACTATGGCTACACCTTC | CSARPGPHYGYTF
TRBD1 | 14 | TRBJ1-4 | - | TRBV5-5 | TGTGCCAGCAGCCGCACGACAGGGGGTGAAAAACTGTTTTTT | CASSRTTGGEKLFF